The 21 T cell receptor beta chains given below trace back to one sample, sequenced in a study of blood T cell repertoires in COVID-19. Assay: immunoSEQ multiplex PCR; the TCRdb copy retains only in-frame clones and omits some. The sample shows around 99,000 clones, roughly 88% of them seen only once. Input material: peripheral blood. The receptor source for this set is a woman older than 75 with active or convalescent COVID-19.

The chain is built from TRBV6-5 and TRBJ1-2; D remains unclear. Germline CDR1 and CDR2: MNHEY and SVGAGI. The CDR3 has 14 amino acids. Trimming pared 0 bases from V and 4 bases from J, leaving 9 bases between. CDR3 nucleotide sequence: TGTGCCAGCAGTTACTCGGCAGACATCTATGGCTACACCTTC. Translation: CASSYSADIYGYTF.

The chain has TRBV6-1 and TRBJ1-1; the D is unclear. Germline assignment: CDR1 MNHNS and CDR2 SASEGT. The CDR3 spans 13 residues. V lost 0 bases and J 11 bases, leaving 13 bases between the germline ends. CDR3 sequence (DNA): TGTGCCAGCAGTGAAGCGCTTCCCCGGAGCGCTTTCTTT. Its translation: CASSEALPRSAFF.

The V gene is TRBV19, the J gene TRBJ2-5; 13 bases are shared with TRBD2. V shed 4 bases and J 4 bases; nucleotides not matched to a gene: 3. Germline CDR1 is LNHDA and CDR2 is SQIVND (reference sequence). The CDR3 contains 15 residues. This CDR3 reads CASSTGTSGIETQYF. CDR3 in DNA: TGTGCCAGTAGTACAGGGACTAGCGGGATAGAGACCCAGTACTTC.

V and J are TRBV6-5 and TRBJ1-4; TRBD1 is a possible D gene (5 bases). The length of the CDR3 is 13 residues. Germline V gives CDR1 MNHEY, CDR2 SVGAGI. V was cut by 6 bases and J by 7 bases, with 12 bases left in between. The CDR3 DNA reads TGTGCCAGCAGACCGCAGGGCTCTGAAAAACTGTTTTTT. Encoded protein: CASRPQGSEKLFF.

The chain uses TRBV2 and TRBJ1-1; D is perhaps TRBD1 (6 bases). V was cut by 4 bases and J by 4 bases, with 10 bases left in between. The germline V gene has CDR1 SNHLY and CDR2 FYNNEI. CDR3 length: 13 amino acids. The CDR3 DNA reads TGTGCCAGCAGTGTACAGGGAAGCACTGAAGCTTTCTTT. This sequence encodes CASSVQGSTEAFF. Based on the CDR3 plus reference TRBV2 and TRBJ1-1, the full variable domain is EPEVTQTPSHQVTQMGQEVILRCVPISNHLYFYWYRQILGQKVEFLVSFYNNEISEKSEIFDDQFSVERPDGSNFTLKIRSTKLEDSAMYFCASSVQGSTEAFFGQGTRLTVV.

The table lists this clone with a count of one. The rearrangement joins TRBV19 to TRBJ2-5; 10 nucleotides match TRBD2. Trimming at V came to 9 bases and at J to 1 base, leaving 8 bases not matched to a gene. CDR1 and CDR2 (germline): LNHDA, SQIVND (reference sequence). The CDR3 sequence is 15 residues long. The CDR3 sequence: CASRAGLASQETQYF. The CDR3 nucleotides are TGTGCCAGCAGAGCGGGACTAGCGAGCCAAGAGACCCAGTACTTC.

CDR3 nucleotides: TGCGCCAGCAGCTGGTCCCCTGGAACGGGCCAAGAGACCCAGTACTTC. It translates to CASSWSPGTGQETQYF. V and J are TRBV5-1 and TRBJ2-5; D unresolved. Germline V gene sequence: CDR1 SGHRS, CDR2 YFSETQ. The length of the CDR3 is 16 residues. Between the trimmed V and J ends, which lost 3 bases and 1 base, there was a span of 16 bases.

The rearrangement joins TRBV2 to TRBJ2-1, with 9 bases aligning to TRBD1. With 7 bases clipped from V and 7 bases from J, the junction kept 2 bases outside the gene matches. Germline V gene data show CDR1 as SNHLY and CDR2 as FYNNEI. The CDR3 spans 12 residues. The CDR3 region is CASKDRGNEQFF. CDR3 sequence (DNA): TGTGCCAGCAAAGACAGGGGGAATGAGCAGTTCTTC.

The J gene is TRBJ2-3, the V gene TRBV6-5, with 8 bases aligning to TRBD1. The CDR3 covers 14 residues. The germline gives CDR1 MNHEY, CDR2 SVGAGI. V lost 2 bases, J lost 4 bases, and 2 bases stayed unmatched. The CDR3 here is CASSYGTGSDTQYF. CDR3 nucleotide sequence: TGTGCCAGCAGTTACGGGACAGGATCAGATACGCAGTATTTT.

This rearrangement joins TRBV5-6 to TRBJ1-2, with 7 bases that match TRBD1. This CDR3 contains 13 residues. The V gene end was trimmed by 4 bases and the J gene end by 5 bases; junction bases not matched to a gene: 5. Germline V lookup: CDR1 SGHDT, CDR2 YYEEEE. The CDR3 reads CASSHRQGYGYTF. The CDR3 DNA sequence: TGTGCCAGCAGCCACCGACAGGGATATGGCTACACCTTC. The complete variable domain, with remaining parts taken from reference TRBV5-6 and TRBJ1-2, reads DAGVTQSPTHLIKTRGQQVTLRCSPKSGHDTVSWYQQALGQGPQFIFQYYEEEERQRGNFPDRFSGHQFPNYSSELNVNALLLGDSALYLCASSHRQGYGYTFGSGTRLTVV.

This clone was found a few times. This sequence joins TRBV21-1 and TRBJ2-1; TRBD2 is the table's D call and was not checked against the DNA. TRBV21-1 is a known pseudogene. CDR3 length: 14 amino acids. The CDR3 region has the DNA TGTGCCAGCAGCAAAGTCGAGCGTCATCCTGAGCAGTTCTTC. It specifies CASSKVERHPEQFF.

This chain connects TRBV7-2 to TRBJ2-1; 11 nucleotides match TRBD2. The junction had 9 bases not matched to a gene; V was cut back by 4 bases and J by 4 bases. This CDR3 comprises 17 residues. Germline CDR1 is SGHTA and CDR2 is FQGNSA. The CDR3 bases are TGTGCCAGCAGCTCCCCCTTGGGGACTAGCGGTTACAATGAGCAGTTCTTC. Protein: CASSSPLGTSGYNEQFF.

This chain connects TRBV5-1 to TRBJ1-4, with a possible D match to TRBD1 (6 bases). V lost 7 bases, J lost 5 bases, and 21 bases lay in between. Germline V gives CDR1 SGHRS, CDR2 YFSETQ. The CDR3 totals 16 residues. CDR3 bases: TGCGCCAGCGGAAGCATCCCGGGACACCCAAATGAAAAACTGTTTTTT. The encoded protein is CASGSIPGHPNEKLFF.

The rearrangement links TRBV5-6 to TRBJ2-1; D remains unclear. Germline V lookup: CDR1 SGHDT, CDR2 YYEEEE. This CDR3 spans 14 amino acids. V was shortened by 0 bases and J by 1 base, with 5 bases between the two germline ends. CDR3 residues: CASSLGGSYNEQFF. CDR3 sequence (DNA): TGTGCCAGCAGCTTGGGAGGATCCTACAATGAGCAGTTCTTC.

This clone was picked up a small number of times. V gene TRBV7-8 combines with J gene TRBJ1-6; unclear D gene. Per germline, CDR1 SGHVS and CDR2 FQNEAQ. The CDR3 has 14 residues. Trimming cost V 4 bases and J 7 bases, with 11 bases left between them. CDR3 protein: CASSSDSANSPLHF. The CDR3 DNA sequence: TGTGCCAGCAGCTCCGATTCTGCGAATTCACCCCTCCACTTT.

J is TRBJ2-7 and V is TRBV5-4; maybe TRBD1 (5 bases). Germline loops: CDR1 SGHNT, CDR2 YYREEE (reference sequence). Deletions cut 5 bases from V and 2 bases from J, with 14 bases between. The CDR3 spans 14 residues. The CDR3 nucleotides read TGTGCCAGCAGTCCGCAGGGATCGGCCTACGAGCAGTACTTC. Its protein product is CASSPQGSAYEQYF.

The V call is TRBV2, the J call TRBJ2-2; D might be TRBD2 (5 bases). From germline, CDR1 is SNHLY and CDR2 FYNNEI. This CDR3 is built from 14 residues. V lost 4 bases to trimming and J lost 8 bases, with 14 bases between them. In DNA form, the CDR3 reads TGTGCCAGCAGTGTTCTAGCAGAGTCTGGGGAGCTGTTTTTT. Protein: CASSVLAESGELFF.

For the CDR3, the DNA is TGTGCCAGCAGCCGAGTGAGGACAGGGGGTTACGAGCAGTACTTC. Residues: CASSRVRTGGYEQYF. The chain recombines TRBV27 with TRBJ2-7, with 10 bases matching TRBD1. This CDR3 region has 15 residues. Per germline, CDR1 MNHEY and CDR2 SMNVEV (reference sequence). Germline trimming cut 6 bases from V and 4 bases from J; bases unmatched to any gene: 9.

The chain uses TRBV11-2 and TRBJ1-4; a possible D gene is TRBD1 (6 bases). The CDR3 runs to 13 residues. The ends were cut back, 5 bases at V and 8 bases at J, with 12 bases in the middle. CDR1 and CDR2 (germline): SGHAT, FQNNGV. The CDR3 nucleotides are TGTGCCAGCAGCCCCGGGACAACAGAAAAACTGTTTTTT. It yields the protein CASSPGTTEKLFF.

This clone was seen just once. The V gene is TRBV15, the J gene TRBJ2-1, with TRBD2 matching over 11 bases. The CDR3 consists of 16 residues. Trimming cost V 0 bases and J 7 bases; bases outside gene matches: 5. Germline V gene data show CDR1 as LNHNV and CDR2 as YYDKDF (reference sequence). The CDR3 region has the DNA TGTGCCACCAGCAGAGATCCGGGACTAGCGGAGAATGAGCAGTTCTTC. The encoded protein is CATSRDPGLAENEQFF.

J is TRBJ2-7 and V is TRBV28; 13 bases are shared with TRBD2. Germline V gene sequence: CDR1 MDHEN, CDR2 SYDVKM. J gave up 6 bases and V 2 bases, and 16 bases lay outside the gene matches. The CDR3 is 19 residues long. For the CDR3, the DNA is TGTGCCAGCAGTTTAGCGAGACTAGCGGGAGGAAGGGCTTGGGGCGAGCAGTACTTC. Translated: CASSLARLAGGRAWGEQYF.